This T cell receptor (beta chain) appears in the sequencing data of a study of T cells in Graves' hyperthyroidism and ophthalmopathy (dated by TCRdb to the late 2010s). About the full investigation: Peripheral blood samples were taken at the time of initial diagnosis, prior to any treatment. To identify TCR V-J signatures that set the groups apart, the researchers used a discovery cohort of more than 95 patients, made up of approximately 43 with Graves' ophthalmopathy and about 55 with stable Graves' hyperthyroidism. Prospective prediction of ophthalmopathy was tested in an independent validation cohort consisting of 18 hyperthyroidism patients and more than 15 patients who later progressed to ophthalmopathy. The 95 to 100 discovery patients were divided at random into training and test sets in a 7:3 ratio. Thyroid tissue and blood T-cell repertoires from about six Graves' hyperthyroidism patients were also compared in the study. After sampling, hyperthyroidism patients received methimazole starting at 30 mg daily, and ophthalmopathy patients received high-dose intravenous methylprednisolone. TCR Vbeta CDR3 sequencing of 120 to 150 peripheral blood samples (over 40 ophthalmopathy, approximately 80 hyperthyroidism and around 17 progressor patients) is reported in the paper.

Worth noting for this clonotype: The clone's antigen remains unknown. No base-level quality is on record; no much larger clone is a single base apart.

On the study overall, not on this receptor specifically: In validation, the model predicted progression to ophthalmopathy a median of approximately 6.6 months before onset, with approximately 70% sensitivity and almost 75% specificity. Most expanded thyroid clonotypes (frequency above 0.001) were also detected in blood, a finding suggesting that blood repertoires may reflect thyroid immune responses. Sample size was not statistically predetermined, and investigators were not blinded to group allocation. A 13 V-J signature model separated ophthalmopathy from stable hyperthyroidism, with just over 85% sensitivity and 81.08% specificity in cross-validation and 80%/75% in testing.

A patient counted as having stable Graves' hyperthyroidism if no progression to ophthalmopathy occurred over 18 months of follow-up. Hyperthyroidism patients were newly diagnosed, with disease duration under 2 months, and aged 18 to 65 years. Patients with uncontrolled infections, other autoimmune diseases, pregnancy or lactation were excluded. Clinical symptoms, serum thyroxine and TRAb, thyroid ultrasound, and orbital computed tomography formed the basis for the diagnoses. PBMCs were separated from approximately 10 ml of fresh peripheral blood using Ficoll-Paque density gradient centrifugation. Trizol reagent was used to extract total RNA, and RNA quality was then checked on an Agilent 2100 Bioanalyzer. Amplification of TCR beta CDR3 regions was carried out from RNA transcripts. The TCR CDR3 was subjected to a first round of RT-PCR using the HTBI primer set and the Qiagen OneStep RT-PCR kit. Libraries were constructed in a second round of multiplex PCR, after which size selection and purification were performed. The libraries were sequenced on an Illumina HiSeq2000 using paired-end 100 bp reads. The study's own analysis went as follows. Raw data were processed with SOAPnuke, discarding reads with adapters, uncalled bases, mean Phred below 15, or no exact constant-primer or identifier match. High-quality paired reads were merged with COPE v1.2.5, and unique nucleotide sequences were defined as clonotypes. Clonotypes were aligned to IMGT TRBV, TRBD and TRBJ reference segments using MiTCR v1.1. Only V-J combinations with frequency above 0.0001, covering about 99% of repertoires, were analysed. A TCS score was defined as the ratio of F50 (clonal expansion) to E x V (chaos), with BLOSUM62-based TCRdist applied between CDR3 peptides within each V-J. Welch's t-statistics and random forest reduced 500 to 550 V-J features to roughly 13, which were used in a naive Bayes classifier (R e1071). Starting from the raw public reads, TCRdb applied fastp trimming at Q25, assembled clones with MiXCR and retained in-frame beta chains. CDR3 protein sequences are deduplicated, and each keeps its most common genes and DNA. The V and J calls shown here were made by TCRdb, not taken from the authors' results. Here the sample has approximately 640,000 distinct CDR3 sequences; roughly 17% occur a single time. The ten largest clonotypes hold 3.5% to 4% of the sample.

This clonotype was sampled from a woman in her 30s with Graves' hyperthyroidism. The source material was blood.

The CDR3 region reads CASSQEGGTAYEQYF. The DNA is TGCGCCAGCAGCCAAGAAGGGGGCACAGCCTACGAGCAGTACTTC. Recombination joined TRBV4-1 with TRBJ2-7, with 7 bases aligning to TRBD1. The CDR3 sequence holds 15 residues, the cysteine and phenylalanine included. Left in the record is the CDR3 DNA by itself, 45 bases read in frame from the first base. CDR1 and CDR2, per the germline V gene, are MGHRA and YSYEKL. At the junction V is shortened by 0 bases and J by 2 bases; bases outside the gene matches: 4.